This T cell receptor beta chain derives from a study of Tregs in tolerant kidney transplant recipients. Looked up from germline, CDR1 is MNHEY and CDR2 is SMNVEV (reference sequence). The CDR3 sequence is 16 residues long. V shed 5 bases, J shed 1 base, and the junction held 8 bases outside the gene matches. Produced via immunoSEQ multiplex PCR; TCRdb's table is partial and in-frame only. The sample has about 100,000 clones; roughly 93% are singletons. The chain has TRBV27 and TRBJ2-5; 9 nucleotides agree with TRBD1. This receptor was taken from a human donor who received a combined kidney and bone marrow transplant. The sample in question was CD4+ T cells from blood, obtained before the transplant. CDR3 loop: CASSPMDRGFQETQYF. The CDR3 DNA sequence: TGTGCCAGCAGTCCGATGGACAGGGGTTTCCAAGAGACCCAGTACTTC.